This entry features one T cell receptor (beta chain) sequence. Its antigen is currently not known. Nothing much larger sits one base from this clone, and base qualities are not available. Unstimulated PBMCs, after thawing, were stained for CD3, CD4 and CD8 and then FACS-sorted into CD3+CD4+ and CD3+CD8+ populations. Randomization to immunosuppression withdrawal applied to every one of the 8 studied subjects. The Qiagen DNeasy Blood and Tissue Kit was used for genomic DNA isolation. This sample is part of a study of T cell clones after liver transplantation (dated by TCRdb to between 2019 and 2020). Turning to the overall study: The samples were obtained from ITN030ST, a randomized trial that attempted immunosuppression withdrawal within 2 years after liver transplantation. Blood samples were collected pre-transplant, then pre-randomization ahead of withdrawal, and finally post-randomization once withdrawal had either been completed or failed. No induction therapy was given to the subjects, and standard immunosuppression was administered until randomization at 12-24 months post-transplant. Of the 8 liver transplant recipients making up the studied cohort, 3 were classified as tolerant and 5 as non-tolerant. Donor-reactive T cell clones were identified by TCRbeta sequencing after a pre-transplant mixed lymphocyte reaction and then tracked in post-transplant blood. Tolerance meant complete immunosuppression withdrawal for at least one year without liver enzymes rising beyond twice the upper limit of normal. As an antigen-independent comparator for the donor-reactive sequences, third party-reactive TCRbeta sequences from pre-transplant MLRs were identified as well. Of the eight recipients, a few were HCV-positive, while the remaining recipients had been transplanted for non-autoimmune, non-viral indications. Study-level results and caveats: Because of small, heterogeneous patient numbers and non-standardized post-transplant time points, the conclusions were only preliminary. Low numbers of available donor cells limited the measurable donor-reactive repertoire in a couple of subjects. A greater decline was seen for donor-reactive sequences than for third party-reactive sequences, suggesting partial antigen-specific deletion unrelated to withdrawal success. Because no allograft tissue specimens were available, donor-reactive T cells may have migrated into the graft instead of being deleted. After accounting for repertoire turnover, donor-reactive detection was significantly reduced in 7 of 8 subjects for CD4 and 8 of 8 for CD8. A significant post-transplant decrease in circulating donor-reactive CD4 TCRbeta sequences was observed in 5 of 8 subjects, irrespective of tolerance or HCV status.

The germline V gene (reference sequence) gives CDR1 as MNHEY and CDR2 as SMNVEV. At the junction V is shortened by 4 bases and J by 7 bases, with 11 bases in between. The CDR3 contains 12 residues, cysteine and phenylalanine counted. Left in the record is the CDR3 DNA by itself, 36 bases read in frame from the first base. High-throughput TCRbeta CDR3 sequencing of frozen genomic DNA was performed by immunoSEQ, with PCR amplification, mapping, bias correction and internal controls included. In the original analysis: Only productive rearrangements were retained, and each unique TCRbeta sequence was defined by its CDR3 nucleotide sequence together with its V and J gene. A sequence counted as donor-reactive only if the sequence showed at least 5-fold expansion in CFSE-low cells compared with unstimulated pre-transplant cells and had a frequency of at least 0.01%. Minimum frequency thresholds were set for each subject based on the unstimulated sample with the lowest template count, ensuring at least 90% detection power. Jensen-Shannon divergence between the top 1000 TCRbeta sequences after and before transplant was used to measure repertoire turnover. Changes in detection of donor-reactive sequences were tested with two-sided Fisher's exact tests. TCRdb's version of the immuneACCESS table is confined to in-frame rearrangements and falls short of the full clone set. An unresolved V gene accounts for under half of the shortfall where checked; the remainder is of unknown origin. V, J and clone size reflect that table, while D and trimming were determined from the DNA. This sample is represented by tens of thousands of clones; 85% to 95% of them were singletons. Clones ranked in the top ten supply around 25% of the sample.

This receptor was taken from a human patient who received a liver transplant. Because of the transplant, the T cells may be the graft donor's rather than the patient's own. Sequencing used CD8+ T cells from blood, obtained less than 27 months after liver transplant. The V and J segments used are TRBV27 and TRBJ2-7; no D segment can be confidently identified. The CDR3 protein is CASSSVSNEQYF. The sequenced DNA: TGTGCCAGCAGTTCTGTTTCTAATGAGCAGTACTTC.